These T cell receptor beta chains were read from a single sample in a study of cytomegalovirus exposure and HLA in healthy donors. TCRdb keeps only in-frame clones here, not all; method: immunoSEQ multiplex PCR. The data contain roughly 120,000 clones, about 72% of them singletons. The sequencing sample was made of PBMCs. Receptor source: a man in his forties or fifties in good health and CMV-seropositive. CDR3s include the opening cysteine and the closing phenylalanine or tryptophan. D genes are given only for firm matches. For some rows the clone size is stated as once, few or many, or as a class when expanded; others skip it.

NA	TRBJ1-1	TRBV5-1	TRBD1	TGCGCCAGCAGCCTAACCGGGACAGGGTACCCGAACACTGAAGCTTTCTTT	CASSLTGTGYPNTEAFF
NA	TRBJ2-3	TRBV6-5	NA	TGTGCCAGCAACCGGTCTCCTAGCACAGATACGCAGTATTTT	CASNRSPSTDTQYF
NA	TRBJ1-1	TRBV4-1	NA	TGCGCCAGCAGCCTCTGGGCAGGGGCTGAAGCTTTCTTT	CASSLWAGAEAFF
NA	TRBJ1-4	TRBV11-2	NA	TGTGCCAGCAGCTTAGGTGTGGGGAGTCACGAAAAACTGTTTTTT	CASSLGVGSHEKLFF
few	TRBJ1-5	TRBV7-2	NA	TGTGCCAGCAGCTTACTAATGTACGGAGGCAATCAGCCCCAGCATTTT	CASSLLMYGGNQPQHF
NA	TRBJ2-3	TRBV9	TRBD2	TGTGCCAGCAGCATAACTAGCGGGGGGGGCACAGATACGCAGTATTTT	CASSITSGGGTDTQYF
NA	TRBJ1-2	TRBV30	NA	TGTGCCTGGAGGGCACAGCCTGGATATGGCTACACCTTC	CAWRAQPGYGYTF
few	TRBJ1-1	TRBV13	NA	TGTGCCAGCAGCGCTGGGACTCCTTTCCGTCAGACTGAAGCTTTCTTT	CASSAGTPFRQTEAFF
NA	TRBJ1-6	TRBV7-9	NA	TGTGCCAGCAGCTCTTTGGAGGGGTATTCCCCCCTCCACTTT	CASSSLEGYSPLHF
NA	TRBJ2-3	TRBV25-1	TRBD1	TGTGCCAGCAGTACCTTGGGACAGGGAGTGACAGATACGCAGTATTTT	CASSTLGQGVTDTQYF
NA	TRBJ1-1	TRBV7-3	NA	TGTGCCAGCAGCCCACGGGGAGGGAGCTCTGAAGCTTTCTTT	CASSPRGGSSEAFF
NA	TRBJ2-5	TRBV2	TRBD1	TGTGCCAGCAGTGATGACAGGGGGAGACAGACCCAGTACTTC	CASSDDRGRQTQYF
NA	TRBJ1-4	TRBV9	NA	TGTGCCAGCAGCGTGTCGGAAGGAGGTGAAAAACTGTTTTTT	CASSVSEGGEKLFF
NA	TRBJ2-7	TRBV5-1	NA	TGCGCCAGCCGCCGATTGGACACCTTCTACGAGCAGTACTTC	CASRRLDTFYEQYF
once	TRBJ2-1	TRBV4-2	NA	TGTGCCAGCAGCCAAGATCGCCCGGGGTCCTACAATGAGCAGTTCTTC	CASSQDRPGSYNEQFF
NA	TRBJ2-2	TRBV5-1	NA	TGCGCCAGCAGCTTGGTTTTGCGAGCCGGGGAGCTGTTTTTT	CASSLVLRAGELFF
NA	TRBJ1-5	TRBV4-2	TRBD1	TGTGCCAGCAGCCAAGCGGGACAGGGAAGCAATCAGCCCCAGCATTTT	CASSQAGQGSNQPQHF
NA	TRBJ2-3	TRBV2	TRBD2	TGTGCCAGCTCTTGGACTAGCGGGGGGCGGGCCACAGATACGCAGTATTTT	CASSWTSGGRATDTQYF
NA	TRBJ2-7	TRBV19	NA	TGTGCCAGTAGGTCCCGGAGAAGCTCCTACGAGCAGTACTTC	CASRSRRSSYEQYF
NA	TRBJ2-1	TRBV2	TRBD2	TGTGCCAGCACCGCAGCGGGAAGTCACTTCAATGAGCAGTTCTTC	CASTAAGSHFNEQFF
NA	TRBJ2-2	TRBV18	TRBD1	TGTGCCAGCTCACCGAACCAGGGGGCGTCCGGGGAGCTGTTTTTT	CASSPNQGASGELFF
NA	TRBJ1-1	TRBV6-6	NA	TGTGCCAGCATCCACACCCTGGGGGCGGGGGGCACTGAAGCTTTCTTT	CASIHTLGAGGTEAFF
NA	TRBJ1-1	TRBV5-1	TRBD1	TGCGCCAGCAGCCCCGGCGAGGACAGGGGAACTGAAGCTTTCTTT	CASSPGEDRGTEAFF
NA	TRBJ1-1	TRBV5-1	TRBD1	TGCGCCAGCAGCCGGGACAGGGGGAGTAACACTGAAGCTTTCTTT	CASSRDRGSNTEAFF
NA	TRBJ1-1	TRBV9	TRBD1	TGTGCCAGCAGCCGGGGACAGGGGATCACTGAAGCTTTCTTT	CASSRGQGITEAFF
NA	TRBJ2-7	TRBV7-8	TRBD1	TGTGCCAGCAGCTCGCGACAGGGCCTGAGCTCCTACGAGCAGTACTTC	CASSSRQGLSSYEQYF
NA	TRBJ2-7	TRBV29-1	NA	TGCAGCGTTGAAGATAGGACTCAAACCTACGAGCAGTACTTC	CSVEDRTQTYEQYF
NA	TRBJ2-6	TRBV9	TRBD2	TGTGCCAGCAGCGTCGGACTAGCGGGAGCGTCTGGGGCCAACGTCCTGACTTTC	CASSVGLAGASGANVLTF
once	TRBJ1-4	TRBV18	NA	TGTGCCAGCTCACCTGGTCGAGGAGTTAATGAAAAACTGTTTTTT	CASSPGRGVNEKLFF
NA	TRBJ2-7	TRBV7-6	TRBD1	TGTGCCAGCAGCCCGCGGACAGGGGGGGACGAGCAGTACTTC	CASSPRTGGDEQYF
NA	TRBJ1-5	TRBV4-1	NA	TGCGCCAGCAGCCCCCTCGGGGGAGCGGCCAATCAGCCCCAGCATTTT	CASSPLGGAANQPQHF
NA	TRBJ1-6	TRBV5-1	TRBD1	TGCGCCAGCAGCGCAGAGGACAGGCTTTTCTCACCCCTCCACTTT	CASSAEDRLFSPLHF
NA	TRBJ2-2	TRBV4-1	TRBD2	TGCGCCAGCAGCCACCTGGGACTAGCGGGGCCTACGAACACCGGGGAGCTGTTTTTT	CASSHLGLAGPTNTGELFF
NA	TRBJ2-5	TRBV6-6	TRBD1	TGTGCCAGCAGTACGACAGGGGACCAAGAGACCCAGTACTTC	CASSTTGDQETQYF
once	TRBJ2-5	TRBV5-1	TRBD1	TGCGCCAGCAGCTTCAGGGGGGAGACCCAGTACTTC	CASSFRGETQYF
NA	TRBJ2-5	TRBV6-1	NA	TGTGCCAGCAGTGTGGGGACGGGGAGGGAGACCCAGTACTTC	CASSVGTGRETQYF
NA	TRBJ1-5	TRBV28	NA	TGTGCCAGCCGGGTCGCCAATCAGCCCCAGCATTTT	CASRVANQPQHF
once	TRBJ1-1	TRBV28	NA	TGTGCCAGCAGCCTATATGCTGAAGCTTTCTTT	CASSLYAEAFF
NA	TRBJ1-2	TRBV30	NA	TGTGCCTGGACCCCCCCACGGGCACAGGGAGACTATGGCTACACCTTC	CAWTPPRAQGDYGYTF
once	TRBJ2-6	TRBV19	NA	TGTGCCAGTAGTTTCCGGGCCCTGACAGCCGGGGCCAACGTCCTGACTTTC	CASSFRALTAGANVLTF
NA	TRBJ2-1	TRBV29-1	NA	TGCAGCGTCGACAGGACAGCCTACAATGAGCAGTTCTTC	CSVDRTAYNEQFF
NA	TRBJ1-5	TRBV6-1	NA	TGTGCCAGCAGTCGGGGGGGATATAGCAATCAGCCCCAGCATTTT	CASSRGGYSNQPQHF
NA	TRBJ2-5	TRBV12-5	NA	TGTGCTAGTGGTTTGGATGGGGCGATCCAAGAGACCCAGTACTTC	CASGLDGAIQETQYF
NA	TRBJ1-2	TRBV28	NA	TGTGCCAGCAGTATCCAGGGAAGCTATGGCTACACCTTC	CASSIQGSYGYTF
NA	TRBJ1-1	TRBV4-3	NA	TGCGCCAGCAGCCAAGAGGGAGGGGTAGGGCGGGGAGCTTTCTTT	CASSQEGGVGRGAFF
NA	TRBJ1-1	TRBV20-1	NA	TGCAGTGCTAGAGGTGCGGGGGAAGCTTTCTTT	CSARGAGEAFF
NA	TRBJ1-5	TRBV15	NA	TGTGCCACGTCTCAGGGAGGGCTAGGGCCCCAGCATTTT	CATSQGGLGPQHF
NA	TRBJ2-1	TRBV6-6	NA	TGTGCCAGCAATCCGGAGCGGGCTAGCTACAATGAGCAGTTCTTC	CASNPERASYNEQFF
NA	TRBJ2-4	TRBV2	TRBD2	TGTGCCAGCGGGACCGGACTAGCGGAAAACATTCAGTACTTC	CASGTGLAENIQYF
NA	TRBJ2-7	TRBV18	TRBD1	TGTGCCAGCTCTCCGGGGGACAGGGGCTACGAGCAGTACTTC	CASSPGDRGYEQYF
few	TRBJ2-3	TRBV4-2	TRBD1	TGTGCCAGCAGCCAAGGTGCAGGGGGCGCAGATACGCAGTATTTT	CASSQGAGGADTQYF
few	TRBJ1-5	TRBV30	NA	TGTGCCTGGAGCGCGGGGTGGGGATCCCAGCCCCAGCATTTT	CAWSAGWGSQPQHF
once	TRBJ2-7	TRBV6-1	NA	TGTGCCAGCACTAGCGGACAGTCTCTCCACGAGCAGTACTTC	CASTSGQSLHEQYF
NA	TRBJ1-6	TRBV28	NA	TGTGCCAGCAGTTCACGGACAGCCTTTAATTCACCCCTCCACTTT	CASSSRTAFNSPLHF
NA	TRBJ1-1	TRBV4-2	NA	TGTGCCAGCAGCCAAGATCGACAGGTTGGCACTGAAGCTTTCTTT	CASSQDRQVGTEAFF
NA	TRBJ1-2	TRBV7-2	NA	TGTGCCAGCAGCTCCGGGGTCGCGGGGGGAGGCTACACCTTC	CASSSGVAGGGYTF
few	TRBJ2-3	TRBV5-6	NA	TGTGCCAGCAGCTTGGGGGTAACGGGGGTAAAAGATACGCAGTATTTT	CASSLGVTGVKDTQYF
once	TRBJ1-2	TRBV28	TRBD1	TGTGCCAGCAGTTCCTCCGCCCAGACAGGGCCCTTCTATGGCTACACCTTC	CASSSSAQTGPFYGYTF
NA	TRBJ1-1	TRBV30	NA	TGTGCCTGGAGTGTACCGGGGAGTTTGGCTTTCTTT	CAWSVPGSLAFF